This paragraph reports one T cell receptor beta chain. This clonotype was detected ten times or more. Its antigen remains unidentified. No per-base quality is available; no much larger clone lies one base away. The CDR3 contains 16 residues, cysteine and phenylalanine counted. Of the read, only the CDR3 DNA is kept; its 48 bases are in frame from base 1. Relative to germline, V is 3 bases shorter and J is 6 bases shorter, with 21 bases between their ends. Per the germline V gene, KGHSH is the CDR1 and LQKENI is the CDR2. The iRepertoire nested amplicon-rescue multiplex PCR (arm-PCR) platform was used to amplify TCR alpha and beta CDR3 regions from RNA. One-step reverse transcription and amplification used roughly 90-400 ng of tissue mRNA or PBMC total RNA as input. After bead purification, a secondary multiplex PCR added Illumina adapters, and libraries were gel-purified between 200 and 400 bp. Libraries carried internal 6-nucleotide barcodes used for demultiplexing. Sequencing of libraries was performed on an Illumina MiSeq with 2x220 or 2x250 nucleotide paired-end reads. In the authors' own workflow: FLASH 1.2.11 was used to merge paired reads, and BWA-MEM then aligned the reads to the GRCh37 human genome before TRA and TRB reads were extracted. For V and J assignment, an IMGT-derived reference of cassette sequences and CDR3 motifs that included pseudogenes was used. Reads were translated in three frames, and productive CDR3s were defined by a C…FGXG motif without stop codons. A clonotype was defined as a unique combination of a V-J cassette pair and a CDR3 amino acid sequence. Reads were filtered by Hamming distance, thresholded by each sample's sequence error rate in mapped regions. Using fastp at Q25 and MiXCR, TCRdb reprocessed the public reads and kept productive beta chains. Here each entry gathers all rows of one CDR3 protein and keeps the most common genes and DNA. These V and J calls are TCRdb output, not the study's own analysis. This sample comprises approximately 45,000 distinct CDR3 sequences, 20% to 25% of them detected only once. The ten largest clones capture 5% to 8% of the sample.

The sample is drawn from a study of glioma-infiltrating T cells listed by TCRdb under 2016. In terms of the full investigation: Sequencing of TCR alpha- and beta-chain repertoires was performed on glioma tissue, on non-neoplastic brain tissue, and on matched peripheral blood mononuclear cells. The paired cohort comprised three low-grade glioma patients, about eight primary glioblastoma patients and three non-glioma patients contributing non-neoplastic brain tissue. To measure divergence between tissue and blood T-cell populations, each tissue-infiltrating repertoire was compared with the peripheral blood repertoire of the same patient.

Results the study describes overall, beyond this receptor: VJ-independent divergence between tissue and blood was below expectation in non-neoplastic patients but above expectation in all gliomas, especially low-grade gliomas. Group comparisons were based on small numbers of patients: three non-neoplastic, three low-grade glioma and roughly 8 glioblastoma patients. Very few CDR3 sequences were shared between tissue and blood, attributed to high CDR3 diversity and limited sampling.

This sequence originates from a human donor with low-grade glioma or glioblastoma, undergoing nonglioma brain surgery, or in good health (not recorded which). Sequencing input: glioma tissue, nonneoplastic brain tissue, or PBMCs (not recorded which). Recombination connected TRBV18 to TRBJ2-7, with a weak D call of TRBD1 (6 bases match). The CDR3 in this case is CASSPGQSTSRGEQYF. The nucleotides read TGTGCCAGCTCACCGGGGCAGTCGACGTCCAGGGGCGAGCAGTACTTC. With the portions outside the CDR3 filled from the reference TRBV18 and TRBJ2-7 genes, the complete variable region becomes NAGVMQNPRHLVRRRGQEARLRCSPMKGHSHVYWYRQLPEEGLKFMVYLQKENIIDESGMPKERFSAEFPKEGPSILRIQQVVRGDSAAYFCASSPGQSTSRGEQYFGPGTRLTVT.